These 26 T cell receptor beta chains share one sample of origin, sequenced in a study of identical twins. Each CDR3 protein gets one entry after TCRdb re-called the 5' RACE reads with MiXCR. The sample has about 240,000 distinct CDR3 sequences; 12% are singletons. The same data also went into a second study, on yellow fever vaccine responses in identical twins.

Material for sequencing was memory (CD45RO+) T cells sorted from blood. The receptors derive from a woman in her late teens or twenties in good health.

The V and J genes are TRBV6-2 or TRBV6-3 and TRBJ2-7; TRBD2 matches 7 bases. Unmatched junction bases numbered 10, after V lost 10 bases and J lost 4 bases. The CDR3 has 13 residues. The V gene's germline CDR1 is MNHEY and CDR2 SVGEGT. CDR3 sequence: CATGRTKSYEQYF. The CDR3 DNA sequence: TGTGCCACCGGGAGGACTAAGTCGTACGAGCAGTACTTC.

The chain uses TRBV6-2 or TRBV6-3 and TRBJ2-1, with 7 bases that match TRBD1. V trimming: 6 bases; J trimming: 3 bases; junction bases outside the gene matches: 5. The CDR3 totals 14 residues. Germline CDR1 is MNHEY and CDR2 is SVGEGT. The CDR3, as DNA: TGTGCCAGCAGAGCCGGGACAGACTACAATGAGCAGTTCTTC. As protein: CASRAGTDYNEQFF.

The chain combines TRBV28 with TRBJ2-5; 7 bases fit TRBD1. The junction had 16 bases not matched to a gene; V was cut back by 2 bases and J by 1 base. This CDR3 has 19 amino acids. CDR1 and CDR2 from the germline V gene are MDHEN and SYDVKM. The CDR3 nucleotides are TGTGCCAGCAGTTTAAAGCTTTCCCGGGACAGCCCACTCCAAGAGACCCAGTACTTC. Translation gives CASSLKLSRDSPLQETQYF.

This rearrangement joins TRBV30 to TRBJ2-5; 8 positions match TRBD1. The CDR3 is 14 residues long. Germline V gene data show CDR1 as GTSNPN and CDR2 as SVGIG (reference sequence). The J segment lost 1 base and the V segment lost 4 bases, leaving 5 bases of the junction unmatched. The CDR3: CAWTRTGGQETQYF. The DNA for the CDR3 is TGTGCCTGGACCAGAACAGGGGGCCAAGAGACCCAGTACTTC.

V is TRBV5-5 and J is TRBJ2-2, with 9 bases matching TRBD1. CDR1 is SGHKS, CDR2 YYEKEE, per germline (reference sequence). This CDR3 comprises 16 residues. J was trimmed by 5 bases and V by 4 bases; bases with no gene match: 9. Here the CDR3 reads CASSAQGAGGTGELFF. The CDR3 DNA reads TGTGCCAGCAGCGCACAGGGGGCTGGAGGGACCGGGGAGCTGTTTTTT. The full variable domain, rest sourced from reference TRBV5-5 and TRBJ2-2, is DAGVTQSPTHLIKTRGQQVTLRCSPISGHKSVSWYQQVLGQGPQFIFQYYEKEERGRGNFPDRFSARQFPNYSSELNVNALLLGDSALYLCASSAQGAGGTGELFFGEGSRLTVL.

Many counts were recorded for this clonotype. V gene TRBV7-9 combines with J gene TRBJ2-7, with 7 nucleotides matching TRBD1. With 3 bases clipped from V and 5 bases from J, the junction kept 7 bases outside the gene matches. This CDR3 spans 14 amino acids. The germline gives CDR1 SEHNR, CDR2 FQNEAQ (reference sequence). This chain's CDR3 is CASSFRQGLDEQYF. In nucleotides, the CDR3 is TGTGCCAGCAGCTTCCGACAGGGTCTCGACGAGCAGTACTTC.

This sequence joins TRBV7-8 and TRBJ2-7; D is uncertain. The V and J ends lost 1 base and 6 bases respectively, with 7 bases between them. The CDR3 has 12 residues. In germline, CDR1 is SGHVS, CDR2 FQNEAQ. The CDR3 coding sequence is TGTGCCAGCAGCTTAGACGGCTTCGAGCAGTACTTC. It specifies CASSLDGFEQYF.

In this sample, this clonotype turned up a few times. This CDR3 reads CASSSTISSYNEQFF. Written as DNA, the CDR3 is TGTGCCAGCAGTTCGACTATCAGCTCCTACAATGAGCAGTTCTTC. This chain uses TRBV27 with TRBJ2-1; D may be TRBD2 (5 bases). The CDR3 contains 15 residues. V was cut by 4 bases and J by 0 bases, with 10 bases left in between. In germline, CDR1 is MNHEY, CDR2 SMNVEV (reference sequence).

This clonotype was seen more than once but under ten times. J is TRBJ1-1 and V is TRBV20-1, with D hard to call. V lost 0 bases and J lost 11, with 10 bases in between. CDR3 length: 11 amino acids. Germline assignment: CDR1 DFQATT and CDR2 SNEGSKA (reference sequence). The CDR3 sequence is CSARDRNVAFF. CDR3 DNA: TGCAGTGCTAGAGATCGTAATGTGGCTTTCTTT.

V gene TRBV11-1 combines with J gene TRBJ2-7, with 13 bases identical to TRBD2. The CDR3 is 18 residues long. V dropped 7 bases and J dropped 5; count of bases not matched to a gene: 17. Germline CDR1 SGHAT, CDR2 FQDESV (reference sequence). CDR3 residues: CASMGGTSGVGLWDEQYF. The CDR3 coding sequence is TGTGCCAGCATGGGTGGGACTAGCGGGGTCGGACTCTGGGACGAGCAGTACTTC.

This clonotype has only a few counts. The chain couples TRBV18 to TRBJ1-1; TRBD1 agrees at 7 bases. Germline V gene sequence: CDR1 KGHSH, CDR2 LQKENI. The CDR3 is 13 residues long. After removal of 6 bases from V and 7 bases from J, the junction contained 8 bases not matched to a gene. DNA for the CDR3: TGTGCCAGCTCCTCCTCGGGACAGCTTGAAGCTTTCTTT. It is translated as CASSSSGQLEAFF.

In this sample, this clonotype turned up many times. The chain combines TRBV20-1 with TRBJ2-1; TRBD2 matches 9 bases. The trim removed 6 bases at V and 10 bases at J, leaving 16 bases unmatched. The CDR3 consists of 15 residues. Per germline, CDR1 DFQATT and CDR2 SNEGSKA (reference sequence). CDR3 residues: CSATERASGDAEQFF. The CDR3 coding sequence is TGCAGTGCCACCGAGCGGGCTAGCGGGGATGCGGAGCAGTTCTTC.

This chain uses TRBV20-1 with TRBJ2-3; unclear D gene. Germline CDR1 and CDR2: DFQATT and SNEGSKA (reference sequence). The CDR3 consists of 14 residues. With 6 bases removed from V and 6 bases from J, the gap between germline ends came to 19 bases. The CDR3 spells CSAETAAKGDTQYF. The CDR3 DNA is TGCAGTGCAGAGACCGCAGCAAAAGGGGATACGCAGTATTTT.

The chain employs TRBV5-1 and TRBJ2-3, with D tentatively TRBD1 (6 bases). The CDR3 covers 13 residues. Germline CDR1 reads SGHRS; CDR2 reads YFSETQ. The V gene lost 3 bases and the J gene lost 2 bases, with 7 bases spanning the gap. The CDR3 is CASSWTATDTQYF. CDR3 DNA sequence: TGCGCCAGCAGCTGGACAGCCACAGATACGCAGTATTTT. Using reference TRBV5-1 and TRBJ2-3 for the parts outside the CDR3, the full variable domain is KAGVTQTPRYLIKTRGQQVTLSCSPISGHRSVSWYQQTPGQGLQFLFEYFSETQRNKGNFPGRFSGRQFSNSRSEMNVSTLELGDSALYLCASSWTATDTQYFGPGTRLTVL.

Many counts were recorded for this clonotype. The chain links TRBV12-3 or TRBV12-4 to TRBJ1-5; no clear D. The CDR3 contains 13 residues. Trimming took 3 bases from V and 4 from J, leaving 7 bases between them. The CDR3 nucleotides are TGTGCCAGCAGTTTCCCGGGGAATCAGCCCCAGCATTTT. Translation gives CASSFPGNQPQHF.

The rearrangement joins TRBV20-1 to TRBJ2-1; 12 bases fit TRBD2. Germline V gene lookup returns CDR1 DFQATT and CDR2 SNEGSKA (reference sequence). V lost 4 bases, J lost 7 bases, and 5 bases stayed unmatched. There are 14 residues in the CDR3. The CDR3 coding sequence is TGCAGTGCTATCCTAGCGGGGGGGCTGAATGAGCAGTTCTTC. Its protein is CSAILAGGLNEQFF.

This clonotype was recorded at least ten times. CDR3 sequence reads: CASSLEGQYNSPLHF. CDR3 nucleotides: TGCGCCAGCAGCTTGGAGGGACAGTATAATTCACCCCTCCACTTT. The rearrangement links TRBV5-1 to TRBJ1-6, with TRBD1 matching 7 bases. The germline CDR1 and CDR2 sequences are SGHRS and YFSETQ. Germline trimming cut 0 bases from V and 4 bases from J; bases unmatched to any gene: 1. This CDR3 has 15 residues.

This clonotype has at least ten counts. The rearrangement uses TRBV7-8 and TRBJ2-3; D is uncertain. The V end was cut by 4 bases, the J end by 4 bases, with 18 bases between. Germline V gene data show CDR1 as SGHVS and CDR2 as FQNEAQ. The CDR3 contains 16 residues. The CDR3 bases are TGTGCCAGCAGCTCAGCGACCATTCGCTCCGCAGATACGCAGTATTTT. Its translation: CASSSATIRSADTQYF.

This clonotype was seen only a few times. The chain couples TRBV24-1 to TRBJ2-2; D uncertain. V lost 4 bases and J lost 8, with 7 bases in between. Germline V gene data show CDR1 as KGHDR and CDR2 as SFDVKD. The CDR3 covers 12 residues. DNA for the CDR3: TGTGCCACCAGTGACCGAGGAGGGGAGCTGTTTTTT. It is translated as CATSDRGGELFF.

The rearrangement joins TRBV12-3 or TRBV12-4 to TRBJ2-7, with D possibly TRBD2 on 5 matching bases. Trimming shortened V by 3 bases and J by 3 bases, and 21 bases separated the two germline ends. The CDR3 has 17 residues. CDR3 coding DNA: TGTGCCAGCAGTTTTCGACCCTGGGGAGCGGCCAACTACGAGCAGTACTTC. It encodes CASSFRPWGAANYEQYF.

This clonotype was seen repeatedly, ten times or more. The V gene is TRBV7-2, the J gene TRBJ1-1, with a tentative D call TRBD1 (6 bases). Trimming shortened V by 2 bases and J by 1 base, and 8 bases separated the two germline ends. Germline CDR1 reads SGHTA; CDR2 reads FQGNSA. The CDR3 is made up of 14 amino acids. Here the CDR3 DNA reads TGTGCCAGCAGCTTAAAGACAGGGAACACTGAAGCTTTCTTT. Translating gives CASSLKTGNTEAFF.

The chain combines TRBV11-1 with TRBJ2-1, with 13 bases matching TRBD2. CDR3 length: 17 residues. J lost 8 bases, V lost 2 bases, and 9 bases had no gene match. Germline V lookup: CDR1 SGHAT, CDR2 FQDESV (reference sequence). The CDR3 spells CASSLRTSGSISDEQFF. The CDR3 DNA reads TGTGCCAGCAGCTTACGGACTAGCGGGAGTATTTCTGATGAGCAGTTCTTC.

In this sample, this clonotype turned up many times. This sequence joins TRBV12-3 or TRBV12-4 and TRBJ1-1; 7 bases align to TRBD1. J lost 0 bases, V lost 3 bases, and 4 bases had no gene match. CDR3 length: 15 amino acids. CDR3 in amino acids: CASSFQGVMNTEAFF. In DNA form, the CDR3 reads TGTGCCAGCAGTTTCCAGGGGGTAATGAACACTGAAGCTTTCTTT.

V and J are TRBV4-3 and TRBJ2-7; 7 bases fit TRBD2. Germline V CDR1 and CDR2: LGHNA, YSLEER. The CDR3 spans 13 residues. Trimming cost V 3 bases and J 5 bases; bases outside gene matches: 4. CDR3 bases: TGCGCCAGCAGCCAGATGGGAGGGGACGAGCAGTACTTC. Encoded protein: CASSQMGGDEQYF.

The chain combines TRBV24-1 with TRBJ2-4; tentatively, D is TRBD1 or TRBD2 (5 bases each). The V end lost 6 bases, the J end lost 0 bases, and 29 bases lay between the germline ends. The V gene's germline CDR1 is KGHDR and CDR2 SFDVKD. This CDR3 contains 21 residues. CDR3 in DNA: TGTGCCACCAGTATACCGGTCAGGGAAGGGGAGAGAGGTATAGCCAAAAACATTCAGTACTTC. It yields the protein CATSIPVREGERGIAKNIQYF.

The chain employs TRBV11-2 and TRBJ2-7; weak D call: TRBD2 (6 bases). The CDR3 consists of 19 residues. V shed 4 bases and J shed 0 bases, with 25 bases lying between them. Looked up from germline, CDR1 is SGHAT and CDR2 is FQNNGV. DNA of the CDR3: TGTGCCAGCAGCTCGCGACAGATCACTAGCCCCCTAAGCTCCTACGAGCAGTACTTC. Translation gives CASSSRQITSPLSSYEQYF.